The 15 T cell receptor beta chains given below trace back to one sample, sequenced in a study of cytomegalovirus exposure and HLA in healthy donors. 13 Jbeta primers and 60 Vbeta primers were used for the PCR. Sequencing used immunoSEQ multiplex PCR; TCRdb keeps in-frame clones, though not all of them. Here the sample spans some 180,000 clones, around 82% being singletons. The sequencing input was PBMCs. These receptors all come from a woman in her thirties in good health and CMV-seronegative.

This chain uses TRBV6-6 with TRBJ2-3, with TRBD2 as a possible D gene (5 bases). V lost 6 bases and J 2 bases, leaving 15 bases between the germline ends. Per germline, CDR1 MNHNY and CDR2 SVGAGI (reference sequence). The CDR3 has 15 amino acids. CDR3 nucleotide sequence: TGTGCCAGCAGGGAGGACTCCTCCTCCACAGATACGCAGTATTTT. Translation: CASREDSSSTDTQYF.

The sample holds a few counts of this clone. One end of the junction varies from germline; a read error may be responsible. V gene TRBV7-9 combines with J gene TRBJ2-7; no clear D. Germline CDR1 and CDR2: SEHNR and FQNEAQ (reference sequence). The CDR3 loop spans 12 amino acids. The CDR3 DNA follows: TGTTCCAGCAGCTACTACTTCGGGGAGCAGTACTTC. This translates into CSSSYYFGEQYF.

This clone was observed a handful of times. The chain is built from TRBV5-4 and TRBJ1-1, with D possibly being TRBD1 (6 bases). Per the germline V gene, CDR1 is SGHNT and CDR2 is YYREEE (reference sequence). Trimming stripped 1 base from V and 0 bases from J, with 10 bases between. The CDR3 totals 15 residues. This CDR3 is CASSLSRGMNTEAFF. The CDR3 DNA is TGTGCCAGCAGCTTGAGTAGGGGGATGAACACTGAAGCTTTCTTT.

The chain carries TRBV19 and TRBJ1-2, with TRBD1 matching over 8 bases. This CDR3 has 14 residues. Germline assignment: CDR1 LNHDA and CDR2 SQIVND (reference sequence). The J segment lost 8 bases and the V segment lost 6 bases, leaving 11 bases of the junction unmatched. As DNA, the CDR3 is TGTGCCAGTAGCCAGGACAGGGAGGCTGGAGGCTACACCTTC. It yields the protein CASSQDREAGGYTF.

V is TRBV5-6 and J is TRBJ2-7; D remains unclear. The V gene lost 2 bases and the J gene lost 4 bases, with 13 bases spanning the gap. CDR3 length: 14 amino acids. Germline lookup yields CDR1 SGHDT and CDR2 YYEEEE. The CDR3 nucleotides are TGTGCCAGCAGCTTTGAGTTGAGCAAGTACGAGCAGTACTTC. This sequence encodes CASSFELSKYEQYF.

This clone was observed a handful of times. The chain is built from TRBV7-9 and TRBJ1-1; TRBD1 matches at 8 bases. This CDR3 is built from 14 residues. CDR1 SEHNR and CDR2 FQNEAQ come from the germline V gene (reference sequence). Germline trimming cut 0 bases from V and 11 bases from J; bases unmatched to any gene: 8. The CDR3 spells CASSLARQGREAFF. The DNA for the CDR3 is TGTGCCAGCAGCTTAGCCCGACAGGGGCGCGAGGCTTTCTTT.

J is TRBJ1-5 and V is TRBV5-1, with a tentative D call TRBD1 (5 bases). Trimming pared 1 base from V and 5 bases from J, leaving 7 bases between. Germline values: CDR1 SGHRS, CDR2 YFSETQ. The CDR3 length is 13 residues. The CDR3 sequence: CASSLLGDQPQHF. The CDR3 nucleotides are TGCGCCAGCAGCTTGTTAGGGGATCAGCCCCAGCATTTT.

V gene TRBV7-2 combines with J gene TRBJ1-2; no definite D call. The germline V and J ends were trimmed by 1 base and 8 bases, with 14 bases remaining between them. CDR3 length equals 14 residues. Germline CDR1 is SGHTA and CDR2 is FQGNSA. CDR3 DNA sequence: TGTGCCAGCAGCTTAGATTCGGTGTCCGGGGGCTACACCTTC. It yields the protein CASSLDSVSGGYTF.

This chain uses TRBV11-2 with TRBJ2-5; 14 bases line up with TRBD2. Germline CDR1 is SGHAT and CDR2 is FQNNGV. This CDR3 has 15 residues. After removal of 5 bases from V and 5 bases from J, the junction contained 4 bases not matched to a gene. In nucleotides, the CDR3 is TGTGCCAGCAGCCAGGGACTAGCGGGAGTGGAGACCCAGTACTTC. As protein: CASSQGLAGVETQYF.

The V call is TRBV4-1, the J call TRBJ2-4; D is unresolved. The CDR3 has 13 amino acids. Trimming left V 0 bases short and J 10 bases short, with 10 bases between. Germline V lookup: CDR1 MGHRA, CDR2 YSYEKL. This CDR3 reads CASSQDTSRIQYF. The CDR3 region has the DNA TGCGCCAGCAGCCAAGATACGTCCAGAATTCAGTACTTC.

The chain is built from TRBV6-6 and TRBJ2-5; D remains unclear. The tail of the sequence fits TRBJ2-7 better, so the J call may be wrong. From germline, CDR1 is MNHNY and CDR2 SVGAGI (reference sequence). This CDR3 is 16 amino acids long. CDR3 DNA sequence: TGTGCCAGCAGTTACTCCGGAACCGACTTGACCTACGAGCAGTACTTC. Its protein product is CASSYSGTDLTYEQYF.

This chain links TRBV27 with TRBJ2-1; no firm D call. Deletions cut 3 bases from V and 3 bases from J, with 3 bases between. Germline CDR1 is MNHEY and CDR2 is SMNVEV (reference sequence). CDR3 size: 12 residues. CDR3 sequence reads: CASSFNYNEQFF. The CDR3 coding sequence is TGTGCCAGCAGTTTTAACTACAATGAGCAGTTCTTC.

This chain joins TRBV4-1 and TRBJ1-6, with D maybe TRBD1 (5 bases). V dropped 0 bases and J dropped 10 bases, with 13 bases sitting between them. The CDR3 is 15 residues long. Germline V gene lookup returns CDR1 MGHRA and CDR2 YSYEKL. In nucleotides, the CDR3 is TGCGCCAGCAGCCAAGATGGGGGGGAGTACTCACCCCTCCACTTT. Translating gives CASSQDGGEYSPLHF.

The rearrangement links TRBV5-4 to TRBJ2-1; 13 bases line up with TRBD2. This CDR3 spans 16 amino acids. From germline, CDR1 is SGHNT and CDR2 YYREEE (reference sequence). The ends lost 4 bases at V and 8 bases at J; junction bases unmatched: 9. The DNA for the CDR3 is TGTGCCAGCAGCCAAACCGGGACTAGCGGGAACTATGAGCAGTTCTTC. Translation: CASSQTGTSGNYEQFF.

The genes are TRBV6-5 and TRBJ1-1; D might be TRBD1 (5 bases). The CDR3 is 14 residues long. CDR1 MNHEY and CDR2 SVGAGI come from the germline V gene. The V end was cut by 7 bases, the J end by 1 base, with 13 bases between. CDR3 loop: CASTLDKANTEAFF. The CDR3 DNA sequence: TGTGCCAGCACGTTGGACAAAGCGAACACTGAAGCTTTCTTT.